These T cell receptor beta chains were read from a single sample in a study of T cell changes during pregnancy in multiple sclerosis. Assay used: immunoSEQ multiplex PCR; TCRdb lists only in-frame clones, some missing. Among some 110,000 clones listed, about 90% were seen once. The input for sequencing was peripheral blood, taken before pregnancy. The source of these receptors is a female donor with multiple sclerosis, enrolled in a pregnancy study. The CDR3 runs from the conserved cysteine through the conserved F or W. A D gene is named only where the DNA matches it firmly. Only part of the rows carry a size: once, few, many, or a class if the clone is expanded.

d_call	v_call	clone_size	j_call	cdr3_aa	cdr3_nt
TRBD2	TRBV30	.	TRBJ2-2	CAWSTSGFRTGELFF	TGTGCCTGGAGTACTAGCGGGTTCAGGACCGGGGAGCTGTTTTTT
.	TRBV9	once	TRBJ2-1	CASSVAGGGTLTGSEQFF	TGTGCCAGCAGCGTAGCGGGTGGGGGGACCTTAACTGGAAGTGAGCAGTTCTTC
.	TRBV7-9	.	TRBJ1-1	CASSFQAIEAFF	TGTGCCAGCAGCTTCCAGGCCATTGAAGCTTTCTTT
.	TRBV5-6	few	TRBJ1-5	CASSLDPGGQPQHF	TGTGCCAGCAGCTTGGATCCGGGAGGGCAGCCCCAGCATTTT
.	TRBV7-9	.	TRBJ1-6	CASSLGQNSPLHF	TGTGCCAGCAGCTTAGGGCAGAATTCACCCCTCCACTTT
TRBD1	TRBV27	.	TRBJ1-6	CASSDRGRVGSPLHF	TGTGCCAGCAGTGACAGGGGTCGGGTGGGTTCACCCCTCCACTTT
TRBD1	TRBV5-6	.	TRBJ2-3	CASSKDRGLRDTQYF	TGTGCCAGCAGCAAGGACAGGGGGCTTAGAGATACGCAGTATTTT
.	TRBV7-8	.	TRBJ1-1	CASSSNNRVNIEAFF	TGTGCCAGCAGCTCTAACAACAGGGTGAATATTGAAGCTTTCTTT
TRBD2	TRBV5-1	.	TRBJ2-7	CASSLWLAGGYEQYF	TGCGCCAGCAGCTTGTGGCTAGCGGGAGGGTACGAGCAGTACTTC
TRBD2	TRBV7-8	.	TRBJ2-1	CASSLVVLAGGEQFF	TGTGCCAGCAGCTTAGTCGTACTAGCGGGAGGCGAGCAGTTCTTC
.	TRBV19	.	TRBJ1-4	CASSMRKDEKLFF	TGTGCCAGTAGTATGCGGAAGGATGAAAAACTGTTTTTT